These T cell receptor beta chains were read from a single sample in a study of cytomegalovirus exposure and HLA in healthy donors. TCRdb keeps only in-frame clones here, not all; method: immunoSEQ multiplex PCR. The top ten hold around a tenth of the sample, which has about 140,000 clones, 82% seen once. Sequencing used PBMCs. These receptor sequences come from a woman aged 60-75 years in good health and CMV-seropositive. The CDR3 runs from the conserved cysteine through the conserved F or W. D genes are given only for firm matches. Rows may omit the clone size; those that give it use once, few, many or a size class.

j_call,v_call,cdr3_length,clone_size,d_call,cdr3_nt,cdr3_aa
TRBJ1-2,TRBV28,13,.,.,TGTGCCAGCAGTTTGGAGACGTGGTATGGCTACACCTTC,CASSLETWYGYTF
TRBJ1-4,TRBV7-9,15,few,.,TGTGCCAGCAGCACTAACAGGGTCGCTAATGAAAAACTGTTTTTT,CASSTNRVANEKLFF
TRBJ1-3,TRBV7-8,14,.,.,TGTGCCAGCAGCTTAGGTAGCTCTGGAAACACCATATATTTT,CASSLGSSGNTIYF
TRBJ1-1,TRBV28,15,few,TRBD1,TGTGCCAGCTCAATCCCAGGACAGGGTAAGGCTGAAGCTTTCTTT,CASSIPGQGKAEAFF
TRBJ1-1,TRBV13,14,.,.,TGTGCCAGCAGCTTGAGCGGAAGGAACACTGAAGCTTTCTTT,CASSLSGRNTEAFF
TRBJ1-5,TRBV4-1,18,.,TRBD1,TGCGCCAGCAGCCACTTAATCCCGGGACAGGGGGATAATCAGCCCCAGCATTTT,CASSHLIPGQGDNQPQHF
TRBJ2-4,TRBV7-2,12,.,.,TGTGCCAGCAGCTTAGGTCGGAACATTCAGTACTTC,CASSLGRNIQYF
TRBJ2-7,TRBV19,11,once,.,TGTGCCAGTAGTATCGGCTACGAGCAGTACTTC,CASSIGYEQYF
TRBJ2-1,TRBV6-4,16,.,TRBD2,TGTGCCAGCAGTGACTCGAAAGGACTAGCAGTAAATGAGCAGTTCTTC,CASSDSKGLAVNEQFF
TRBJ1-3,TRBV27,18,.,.,TGTGCCAGCAGTTTAACCGGCGTTCGGGGGTTCTCTGGAAACACCATATATTTT,CASSLTGVRGFSGNTIYF
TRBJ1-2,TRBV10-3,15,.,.,TGTGCCATCAGTGAACGGGACACGGTCGGCTATGGCTACACCTTC,CAISERDTVGYGYTF
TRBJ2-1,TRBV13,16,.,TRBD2,TGTGCCAGCAGCCCACCGGGGGGGCGGGAGACCCAAGAGCAGTTCTTC,CASSPPGGRETQEQFF
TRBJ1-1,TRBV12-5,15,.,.,TGTGCTAGTGGCCCGTCGGGGGGACGATTTACTGAAGCTTTCTTT,CASGPSGGRFTEAFF
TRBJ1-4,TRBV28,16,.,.,TGTGCCAGCACCCCCCGGCAGGCAGCAACTAATGAAAAACTGTTTTTT,CASTPRQAATNEKLFF
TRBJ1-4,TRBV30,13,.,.,TGTGCCTGGAGAGGCAGGGTGGGTGAAAAACTGTTTTTT,CAWRGRVGEKLFF
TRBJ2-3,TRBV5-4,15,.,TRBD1,TGTGCCAGCAGCTTGGCCGGACAGGGTCTTAGTGCGCAGTATTTT,CASSLAGQGLSAQYF
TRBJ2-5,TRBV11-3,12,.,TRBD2,TGTGCCAGCAGTTATAGCGGGGGGCAACAGTACTTC,CASSYSGGQQYF
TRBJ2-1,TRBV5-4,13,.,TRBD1,TGTGCCAGCCACCGGGACAGCTACAATGAGCAGTTCTTC,CASHRDSYNEQFF
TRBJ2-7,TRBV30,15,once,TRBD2,TGTGCCTGGAGCACAGACGGACTAGCGGGACGCGAGCAGTACTTC,CAWSTDGLAGREQYF
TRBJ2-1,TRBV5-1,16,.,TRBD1,TGCGCCAGCAGCCCTCGGACAGGGGGCTACTACAATGAGCAGTTCTTC,CASSPRTGGYYNEQFF
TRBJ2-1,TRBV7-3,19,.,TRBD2,TGTGCCAGCAGCTCCCCGACCGGGACTAGCGGGAGGCGAGGCAATGAGCAGTTCTTC,CASSSPTGTSGRRGNEQFF
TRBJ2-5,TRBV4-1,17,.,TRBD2,TGCGCCAGCAGCGACGGGACTAGCGGGAGGTACCAAGAGACCCAGTACTTC,CASSDGTSGRYQETQYF
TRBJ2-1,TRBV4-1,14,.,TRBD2,TGCGCCAGCAGCCCCCTGGAGCGGGAGAACGAGCAGTTCTTC,CASSPLERENEQFF
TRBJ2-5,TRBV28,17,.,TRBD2,TGTGCCAGCAGTTACCCACCTAGCGGGAGCAGGGAAGAGACCCAGTACTTC,CASSYPPSGSREETQYF
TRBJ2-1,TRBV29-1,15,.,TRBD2,TGCAGCGTCGGGGGTGGGGGCGGGAGGAGTACACGGCAGTTCTTC,CSVGGGGGRSTRQFF
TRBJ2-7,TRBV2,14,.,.,TGTGCCAGTCATTACGGGGGTACATCCTACGAGCAGTACTTC,CASHYGGTSYEQYF
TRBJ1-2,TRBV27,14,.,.,TGTGCCAGCAGCACTTTAGGGGGGGCTCTAGGCTACACCTTC,CASSTLGGALGYTF